Shown below are 2 T cell receptor beta chains from a single sample sequenced in a study of shared clonotypes between healthy human individuals. Naive CD8 cells lacked CD45RO, underwent positive selection for CCR7 and left out terminally differentiated effector memory CD45RA+ cells. Method: immunoSEQ multiplex PCR; TCRdb's copy keeps in-frame clones and lacks some. Here the sample spans 2 million to 2.5 million clones, less than 95% being singletons. Sequenced: naive CD8+ T cells sorted from blood. These TCRs come from a man between 18 and 29 years old in good health.

The chain uses TRBV11-2 and TRBJ1-4, with D tentatively TRBD1 (5 bases). The CDR3 has 14 residues. Germline V gene lookup returns CDR1 SGHAT and CDR2 FQNNGV. Between the trimmed V and J ends, which lost 5 bases and 16 bases, there was a span of 23 bases. The CDR3 nucleotides read TGTGCCAGCAGCCCGCCAGTAACGGGGCCAGCAGAGTTTTTT. Translated: CASSPPVTGPAEFF.

The chain uses TRBV7-9 and TRBJ1-2, with TRBD1 identical over 10 bases. With 0 bases clipped from V and 10 bases from J, the junction kept 11 bases outside the gene matches. Germline V lookup: CDR1 SEHNR, CDR2 FQNEAQ (reference sequence). The CDR3 consists of 16 residues. CDR3 sequence (DNA): TGTGCCAGCAGCTTAGCTACGGGACAGGGGTTCCTTGACTACACCTTC. It translates to CASSLATGQGFLDYTF. The full variable domain, completed using reference TRBV7-9 and TRBJ1-2, is DTGVSQNPRHKITKRGQNVTFRCDPISEHNRLYWYRQTLGQGPEFLTYFQNEAQLEKSRLLSDRFSAERPKGSFSTLEIQRTEQGDSAMYLCASSLATGQGFLDYTFGSGTRLTVV.